This T cell receptor beta chain was found in a study of cytomegalovirus exposure and HLA in healthy donors (dated by TCRdb to the late 2010s). For context, the study as a whole: In an earlier analysis of under 750 of the donors, 276 Gb of sequence data and about 110 million unique TCR beta sequences from some 170 million T cells were reported. Approximately 300 gigabases of sequencing data and approximately 92 million unique TCR sequences made up an early release that covered around 640 HLA-typed donors. The genetic ancestry cluster associated with self-reported Caucasian donors included 81% of the 398 genotyped donors. The aim of the study was to test whether cataloging public T cell receptors could identify signatures of past pathogen exposure. The study profiled the T cell repertoires of under 700 subjects by immunosequencing and related them to cytomegalovirus serostatus. A separate validation cohort of 90 to 150 different subjects was used in addition to the approximately 610-subject first cohort. High-throughput TCR immunosequencing, statistical association of individual TCRs with disease status, and machine learning were combined to predict cytomegalovirus infection status. A later analysis re-examined previously published TCR beta repertoires from just over 650 donors and added high-resolution HLA genotyping to investigate patterns of TCR occurrence. The later analysis used no new phenotypic data to find candidate immune exposures, relying instead on TCR beta sequences and their occurrence across donors. An earlier analysis of 450 to 750 of the donors used high-throughput TCR beta sequencing to judge whether each TCR beta V gene segment behaved as functional or pseudogenic. Donor age, sex, ethnicity and CMV serostatus were compiled alongside the repertoire data. Genome-wide SNP genotypes for about 65% of the 666 donors were used in a later genetic analysis, which treated that subset as a discovery cohort. Every repertoire in the discovery cohort had been generated on one and the same sequencing platform. Both class I and class II loci were covered by HLA typing, at four-digit resolution. The number of donors typed differed by locus, with about 629-640 for A, B, C, DRB1 and DQB1, approximately 500 for DQA1, 600 to 610 for DPA1, and roughly 450 for DPB1. About five DR-DQ haplotypes were handled as single units for association and clustering, since linkage in the cohort was strong. Among about 400 genotyped donors of the cohort, an average of approximately 240,000 unique TCR beta nucleotide sequences was sequenced per donor, of which 15% to 20% were non-productive. The full study reports these points: Three of the identified cytomegalovirus-associated TCR beta chains were confirmed in vitro to be specific for cytomegalovirus antigens. In an earlier analysis of approximately 590 of the donors, most TCR beta V segments appeared in productive rearrangements about 87% or about 30% of the time, broadly matching IMGT annotations. A cluster of highly shared sequence variants was judged likely to represent a technical artifact of the sequencing pipeline. According to a later analysis, parvovirus B19, influenza, CMV and Epstein-Barr virus appeared linked to several top co-occurrence clusters. A later genetic analysis associated a missense DCLRE1C variant with V-gene and J-gene trimming of TCR beta chains, and an independent cohort replicated the association. Most TCR sequences were seen in very few donors, while some public TCRs were found in many individuals. It was suggested by the authors that the approach could potentially be generalized to other disease states and immunological phenotypes. When HLA alleles, especially DR and DQ, strongly co-occurred, TCR associations were difficult to assign to individual alleles. Because counts were too low, roughly 18 rarely observed V segments, including chromosome 9 orphons, were left out of the earlier analysis of a few hundred of the donors. The presence/absence analyses assumed that sequencing depth was roughly uniform across donors, and that assumption may not be true. A later analysis found that HLA-associated TCR beta chains were more clonally expanded and had lower generation probabilities than equally common non-associated chains. Specific HLA alleles were associated with about 17,000 TCR beta sequences at a false discovery rate of 0.05 in a later analysis. A further reported finding was that TCR beta sequences accurately predicted the HLA-A and HLA-B alleles for most subjects in the first cohort. A later analysis found that most CMV-associated TCR beta chains appeared HLA-restricted, with HLA associations seemingly driven largely by CMV exposure. The only immune exposure information available for the cohort was CMV serostatus. Some IMGT-functional V segments, including TRBV6-2 and TRBV6-3, could not be told apart with the 87-base-pair reads, so those segments were excluded. The classifier was reported to diagnose cytomegalovirus status with high specificity and sensitivity in both the original and validation cohorts. In the study, about 150 TCR beta chains were listed as associated with cytomegalovirus. According to a later genetic analysis, donors in an Asian-associated ancestry cluster had fewer N-insertions in productive TCRs than the approximately 700-donor mean. Linkage disequilibrium might explain the correlated functional status among segregating V segments, but an unknown experimental factor could not be ruled out. In a later analysis, the rate of TCR association differed among HLA loci, with DRB1 alleles having the most associated TCRs and HLA-C alleles having the fewest. The cohort was sequenced for TCR beta chains only, and without alpha or paired-chain data the features that could be detected were limited. Because some donors lacked HLA typing at each locus, the association tests relied only on the typed subset.

CDR1 is given as MGHRA and CDR2 as YSYEKL, both from the germline V gene. The CDR3 has 13 amino acids, counting the end cysteine and phenylalanine. Here the CDR3 DNA is all that survives: 39 bases in frame from base 1. This clone has a handful of counts. The antigen this receptor binds is unknown. Germline is not matched at one junction end, which may reflect a read error. Receptor amplification or capture employed the immunoSEQ multiplex PCR assay. For the multiplex PCR, a mixture combining 60 forward primers for TCR Vbeta segments and 13 reverse primers for TCR Jbeta segments was used. A multiplex PCR assay on genomic DNA amplified the CDR3 region of rearranged TCR beta genes. The Illumina HiSeq System was used to sequence the amplified TCR beta libraries as 87-base-pair reads. In the authors' own workflow: Across the 700 or so repertoires, a later analysis counted roughly 84 million unique TCR beta chains, 9.5 million to 12 million of which were shared by at least two donors. A nearest-neighbor algorithm error-corrected the raw reads and collapsed the reads into unique sequences, merging closely related sequences to remove PCR and sequencing errors. To assign V, D and J gene segments, CDR3 sequences were aligned to IMGT reference sequences. For a sequence to be retained, a match of at least six nucleotides was required to both a V gene segment and a J gene segment. A rearrangement was called productive if the CDR3 had no stop codons and remained in frame with V and J, and every other rearrangement was called non-productive. CDR3 was defined according to IMGT convention as the region running from the second conserved V-encoded cysteine to the conserved J-encoded phenylalanine. Sequences without an unambiguous match to a single V gene segment were excluded from the earlier analysis of about 600 of the donors. In an earlier analysis of several hundred of the donors, V segments were called functional above 56.7% productive rearrangements and were called segregating when the between-donor standard deviation exceeded 5%. To diagnose cytomegalovirus status from the catalog of TCR beta chain sequences, a statistical classification framework was built. In a later analysis, TCR nucleotide sequences were compared against IMGT/GENE-DB human TR gene sequences so that V and J genes could be assigned. Using the TCRdist pipeline, a later analysis assigned CDR3 sequences along with most-parsimonious VDJ recombination scenarios. In a later analysis, each TCR beta chain was defined by its CDR3 amino acid sequence together with its V-gene family, and reads lacking a unique V-gene family were excluded. In a later analysis, around 600 highly shared, low-generation-probability nucleotide sequences were removed to address suspected cross-contamination and a sequencing artifact. In a later analysis, a clonal expansion index for each public chain was calculated from normalized within-repertoire ranks of inferred template counts. Generation probabilities in a later analysis came from a VDJ recombination model fitted to out-of-frame rearrangements, and those results were checked against IGoR. A later analysis scored TCR-TCR, TCR-HLA and TCR-CMV co-occurrence with hypergeometric tests, applying a repertoire-size bias correction to TCR pairs. To estimate false discovery rates, a later analysis permuted the HLA or CMV assignments 20 times. In a later analysis, co-occurring TCRs were grouped using DBSCAN, and TCRdist sequence similarity was added for clustering within HLA-allele-positive subsets. Repertoires with fewer than 30,000 or more than 120,000 public chains, plus five repertoires with anomalous nucleotide sharing, were excluded from co-occurrence clustering. Drawn from immuneACCESS, this table holds only the in-frame rearrangements with V and J called that TCRdb kept. Clones are partly lost; checked studies trace under half to an unresolved V gene and leave the rest unexplained. V, J and clone size reflect that table, while D and trimming were determined from the DNA. Counted in this sample were about 200,000 clones; 80% to 90% of them appeared once. Approximately 2.8% of the sample lies in the top ten.

In total, approximately 690 healthy bone marrow donors made up the cohort. All cohort members were sampled while nominally healthy, although unrecorded immune exposures were likely present. The donor was CMV seronegative and was included in the group of a few hundred seronegative cohort members. Each donor provided a peripheral blood sample, and peripheral blood mononuclear cells were used for TCR beta sequencing. The Qiagen DNeasy Blood Extraction Kit was used to extract genomic DNA from the blood cell samples. The chain was built from TRBV4-1 and TRBJ2-4, and the D gene may be TRBD2, 6 bases matching. The TCR originated in a man under 40 in good health and CMV-seronegative. The sample taken for sequencing was PBMCs. The CDR3: CASSQDPGQGGDF. The nucleotide sequence is given as TGCGCCAGCAGCCAAGACCCGGGGCAGGGCGGGGACTTC.